This paragraph reports one TCR beta chain. What it binds is not known. The V gene's germline CDR1 is DFQATT and CDR2 SNEGSKA (reference sequence). CDR3 length equals 14 residues. V was trimmed by 2 bases and J by 0 bases, leaving 9 bases between them. These data originate in a study of blood T cells in healthy people across ages. Combining a sample-barcoded 5' primer with a J-beta primer mix, a second PCR ran for about 6 to 12 cycles. One entry per CDR3 protein results from TCRdb running MiXCR on the 5' RACE reads. Of about 1.5 million distinct CDR3 sequences in the sample, approximately 42% were seen once. General observations from the study: Long-lived donors had more naive CD4+ cells and higher diversity than aged donors. Age advanced and TCR beta diversity per million T cells fell, roughly linearly. Those diversity estimates obtained from one million T cells were thought to be underestimates.

The sequenced material came from blood. The chain joins TRBV20-1 to TRBJ2-3; D gene unclear. The sequence came from a woman aged 18-29 years in good health. The CDR3 DNA is TGCAGTGCTAGATTCGAGCGTAGCACAGATACGCAGTATTTT. Translating it yields CSARFERSTDTQYF.